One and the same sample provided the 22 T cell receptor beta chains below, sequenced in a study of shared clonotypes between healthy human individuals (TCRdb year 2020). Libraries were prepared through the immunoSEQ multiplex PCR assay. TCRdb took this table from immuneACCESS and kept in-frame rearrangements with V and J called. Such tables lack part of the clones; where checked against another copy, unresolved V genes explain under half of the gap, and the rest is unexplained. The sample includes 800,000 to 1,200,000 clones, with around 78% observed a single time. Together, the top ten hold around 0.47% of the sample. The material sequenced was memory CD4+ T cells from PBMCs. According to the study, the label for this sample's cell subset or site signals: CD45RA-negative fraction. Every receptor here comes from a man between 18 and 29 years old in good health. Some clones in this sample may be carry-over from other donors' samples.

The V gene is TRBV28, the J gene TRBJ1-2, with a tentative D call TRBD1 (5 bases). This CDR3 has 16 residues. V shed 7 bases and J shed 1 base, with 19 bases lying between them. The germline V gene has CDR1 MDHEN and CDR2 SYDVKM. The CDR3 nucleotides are TGTGCCAGCAAACTTCAGGGAGCTCCTCTTAACTATGGCTACACCTTC. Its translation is CASKLQGAPLNYGYTF.

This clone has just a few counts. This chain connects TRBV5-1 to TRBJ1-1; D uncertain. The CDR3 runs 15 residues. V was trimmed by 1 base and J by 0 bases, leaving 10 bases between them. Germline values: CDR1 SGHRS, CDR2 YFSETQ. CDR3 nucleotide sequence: TGCGCCAGCAGCTTGATTGGGAACATGAACACTGAAGCTTTCTTT. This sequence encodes CASSLIGNMNTEAFF. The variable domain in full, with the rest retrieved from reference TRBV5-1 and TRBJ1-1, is KAGVTQTPRYLIKTRGQQVTLSCSPISGHRSVSWYQQTPGQGLQFLFEYFSETQRNKGNFPGRFSGRQFSNSRSEMNVSTLELGDSALYLCASSLIGNMNTEAFFGQGTRLTVV.

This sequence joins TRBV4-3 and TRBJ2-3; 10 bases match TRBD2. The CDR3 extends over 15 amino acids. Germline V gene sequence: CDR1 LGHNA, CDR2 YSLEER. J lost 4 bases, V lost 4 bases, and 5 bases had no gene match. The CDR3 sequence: CASSRVAGGADTQYF. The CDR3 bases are TGCGCCAGCAGCCGGGTAGCGGGAGGCGCAGATACGCAGTATTTT.

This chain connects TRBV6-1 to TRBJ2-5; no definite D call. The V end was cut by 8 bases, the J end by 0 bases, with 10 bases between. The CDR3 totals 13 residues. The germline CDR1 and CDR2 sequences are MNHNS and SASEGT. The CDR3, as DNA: TGTGCCAGCTGTGTACCGTACCAAGAGACCCAGTACTTC. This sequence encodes CASCVPYQETQYF.

The DNA for the CDR3 is TGCGCCAGCAGCTCCCGGGACCGCGGAGGGGAGACCCAGTACTTC. It codes for CASSSRDRGGETQYF. This rearrangement joins TRBV5-1 to TRBJ2-5; D is perhaps TRBD2 (6 bases). The CDR3 covers 15 residues. V was cut by 3 bases and J by 5 bases, with 17 bases left in between. Germline CDR1 SGHRS, CDR2 YFSETQ.

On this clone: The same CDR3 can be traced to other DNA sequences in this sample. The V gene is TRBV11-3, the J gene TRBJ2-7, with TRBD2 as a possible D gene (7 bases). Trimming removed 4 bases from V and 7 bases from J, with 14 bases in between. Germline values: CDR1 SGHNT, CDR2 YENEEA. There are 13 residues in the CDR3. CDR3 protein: CASSSFRGGEQYF. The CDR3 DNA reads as TGTGCCAGCAGCTCGTTCAGGGGAGGGGAGCAGTACTTC.

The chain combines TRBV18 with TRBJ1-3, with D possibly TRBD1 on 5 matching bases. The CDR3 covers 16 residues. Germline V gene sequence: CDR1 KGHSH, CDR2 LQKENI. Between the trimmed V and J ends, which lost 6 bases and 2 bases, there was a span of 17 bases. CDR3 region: CASSPSGGNPGNTIYF. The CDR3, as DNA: TGTGCCAGCTCCCCCTCGGGGGGGAACCCTGGAAACACCATATATTTT.

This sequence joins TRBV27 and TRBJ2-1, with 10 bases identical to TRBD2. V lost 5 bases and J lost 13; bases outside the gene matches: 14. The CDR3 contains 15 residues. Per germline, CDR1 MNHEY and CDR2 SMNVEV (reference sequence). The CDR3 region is CASSGGTSERRLQFF. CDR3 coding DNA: TGTGCCAGCAGTGGGGGGACTAGCGAGAGAAGGCTCCAGTTCTTC.

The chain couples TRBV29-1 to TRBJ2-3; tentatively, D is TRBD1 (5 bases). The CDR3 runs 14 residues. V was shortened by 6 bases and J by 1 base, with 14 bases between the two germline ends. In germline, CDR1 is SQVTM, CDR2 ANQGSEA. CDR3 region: CSVEDTLRTDTQYF. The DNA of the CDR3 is TGCAGCGTCGAGGACACTTTACGCACAGATACGCAGTATTTT.

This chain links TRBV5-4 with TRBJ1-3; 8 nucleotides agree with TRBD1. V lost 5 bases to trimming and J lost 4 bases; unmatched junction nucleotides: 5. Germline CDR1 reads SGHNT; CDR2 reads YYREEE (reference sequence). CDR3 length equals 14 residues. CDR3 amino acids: CASSPTGAGNTIYF. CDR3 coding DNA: TGTGCCAGCAGTCCGACAGGGGCCGGAAACACCATATATTTT.

CDR3 sequence reads: CASSDPGQGYYEQYF. The CDR3 nucleotides are TGTGCCAGCAGTGACCCGGGACAGGGGTACTACGAGCAGTACTTC. The J gene is TRBJ2-7, the V gene TRBV2; 10 bases align to TRBD1. From germline, CDR1 is SNHLY and CDR2 FYNNEI. Trimming cost V 3 bases and J 3 bases; bases outside gene matches: 5. This CDR3 has 15 residues.

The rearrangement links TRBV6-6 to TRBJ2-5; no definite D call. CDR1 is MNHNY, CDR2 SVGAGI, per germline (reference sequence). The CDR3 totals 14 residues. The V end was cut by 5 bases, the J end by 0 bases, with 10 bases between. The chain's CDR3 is CASSGLPNQETQYF. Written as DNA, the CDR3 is TGTGCCAGCAGTGGGCTGCCCAACCAAGAGACCCAGTACTTC.

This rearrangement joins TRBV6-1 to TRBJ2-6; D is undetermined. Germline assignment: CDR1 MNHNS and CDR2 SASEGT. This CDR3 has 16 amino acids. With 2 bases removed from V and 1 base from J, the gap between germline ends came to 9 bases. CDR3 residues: CASSEYFLSGANVLTF. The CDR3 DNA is TGTGCCAGCAGTGAATACTTCCTGTCTGGGGCCAACGTCCTGACTTTC.

The CDR3 sequence: CASSRSKYSNQPQHF. The DNA of the CDR3 is TGTGCCAGCAGTAGGTCCAAGTATAGCAATCAGCCCCAGCATTTT. The rearrangement uses TRBV28 and TRBJ1-5; the D is unclear. Trimming shortened V by 5 bases and J by 0 bases, and 11 bases separated the two germline ends. This CDR3 region has 15 residues. Germline lookup yields CDR1 MDHEN and CDR2 SYDVKM.

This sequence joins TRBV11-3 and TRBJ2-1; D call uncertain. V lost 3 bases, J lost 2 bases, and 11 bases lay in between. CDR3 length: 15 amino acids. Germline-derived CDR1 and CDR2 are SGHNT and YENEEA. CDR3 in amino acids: CASSFRHEAYNEQFF. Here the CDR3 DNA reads TGTGCCAGCAGCTTCAGGCACGAGGCCTACAATGAGCAGTTCTTC.

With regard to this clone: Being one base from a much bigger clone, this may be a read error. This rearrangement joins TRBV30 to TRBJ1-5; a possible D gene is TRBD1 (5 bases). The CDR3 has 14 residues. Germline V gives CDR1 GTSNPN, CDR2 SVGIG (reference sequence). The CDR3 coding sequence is TGTGCCTGGAGTGTCAGACAGAGCAATCAGCCCCGGCATTTT. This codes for CAWSVRQSNQPRHF.

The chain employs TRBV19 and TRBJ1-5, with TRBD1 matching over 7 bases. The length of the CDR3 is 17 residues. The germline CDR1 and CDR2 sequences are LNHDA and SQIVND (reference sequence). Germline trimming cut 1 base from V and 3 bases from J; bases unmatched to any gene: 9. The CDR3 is CASSIGPSGGFNQPQHF. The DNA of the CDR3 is TGTGCCAGTAGTATAGGCCCCTCAGGGGGGTTCAATCAGCCCCAGCATTTT.

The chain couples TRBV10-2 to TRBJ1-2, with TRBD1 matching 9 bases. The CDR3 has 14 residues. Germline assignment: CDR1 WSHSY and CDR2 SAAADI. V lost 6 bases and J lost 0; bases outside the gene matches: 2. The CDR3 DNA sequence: TGCGCCAGCAGAGGGACAGGGTCTAACTATGGCTACACCTTC. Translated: CASRGTGSNYGYTF.

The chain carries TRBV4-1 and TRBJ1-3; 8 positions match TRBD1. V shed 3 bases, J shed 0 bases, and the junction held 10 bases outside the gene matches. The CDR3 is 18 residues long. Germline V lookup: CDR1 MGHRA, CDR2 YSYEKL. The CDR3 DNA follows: TGCGCCAGCAGCCACGACGGGGACAGGATCCGCTCTGGAAACACCATATATTTT. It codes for CASSHDGDRIRSGNTIYF.

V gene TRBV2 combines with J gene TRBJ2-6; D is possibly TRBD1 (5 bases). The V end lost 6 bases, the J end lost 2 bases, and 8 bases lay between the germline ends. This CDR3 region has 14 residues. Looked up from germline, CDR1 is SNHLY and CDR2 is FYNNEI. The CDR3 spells CASRKGTGANVLTF. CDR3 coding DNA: TGTGCCAGCAGAAAGGGGACTGGGGCCAACGTCCTGACTTTC.

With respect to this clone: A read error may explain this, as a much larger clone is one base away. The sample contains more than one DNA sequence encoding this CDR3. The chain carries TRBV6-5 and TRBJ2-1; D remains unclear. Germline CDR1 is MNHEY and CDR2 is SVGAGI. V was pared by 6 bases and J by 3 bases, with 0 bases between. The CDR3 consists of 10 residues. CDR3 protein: CASSYNEQFF. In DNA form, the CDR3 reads TGTGCCAGCAGCTACAATGAGCAGTTCTTC.

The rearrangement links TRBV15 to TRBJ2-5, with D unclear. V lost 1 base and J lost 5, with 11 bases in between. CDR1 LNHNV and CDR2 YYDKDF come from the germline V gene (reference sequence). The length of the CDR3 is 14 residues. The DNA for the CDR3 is TGTGCCACCAGCAGAGCGACGACCACGGAGACCCAGTACTTC. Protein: CATSRATTTETQYF.